Included here is one TCR beta chain sequence, with context. Its antigen is unidentified. These data are taken from a study of CD8 T cells in ankylosing spondylitis. Study-wide results and caveats: Disease-linked clones, CD8+, were relatively rare in peripheral blood. Made up of eight or nine highly homologous variants, a TCR beta motif appeared characteristic of ankylosing spondylitis blood. Certain motif variants had earlier appeared in reactive arthritis synovial fluid and blood.

Quantitative barcoded 5'-RACE was used to prepare TCR beta libraries. A single record per CDR3 protein comes from TCRdb applying MiXCR to the 5' RACE reads. The sample consists of around 130,000 distinct CDR3 sequences, 15% to 20% of them appearing once. J lost 3 bases, V lost 0 bases, and 6 bases had no gene match. This CDR3 spans 15 amino acids. Per germline, CDR1 SGDLS and CDR2 YYNGEE. Input material: blood, either unsorted or a sorted T cell fraction (not recorded which). This TCR was recovered from a male donor with ankylosing spondylitis. The V gene is TRBV9, the J gene TRBJ2-7; the match to TRBD1 covers 7 bases. The CDR3: CASSVGVGGSYEQYF. The CDR3 bases are TGTGCCAGCAGCGTAGGGGTAGGGGGCAGCTACGAGCAGTACTTC.